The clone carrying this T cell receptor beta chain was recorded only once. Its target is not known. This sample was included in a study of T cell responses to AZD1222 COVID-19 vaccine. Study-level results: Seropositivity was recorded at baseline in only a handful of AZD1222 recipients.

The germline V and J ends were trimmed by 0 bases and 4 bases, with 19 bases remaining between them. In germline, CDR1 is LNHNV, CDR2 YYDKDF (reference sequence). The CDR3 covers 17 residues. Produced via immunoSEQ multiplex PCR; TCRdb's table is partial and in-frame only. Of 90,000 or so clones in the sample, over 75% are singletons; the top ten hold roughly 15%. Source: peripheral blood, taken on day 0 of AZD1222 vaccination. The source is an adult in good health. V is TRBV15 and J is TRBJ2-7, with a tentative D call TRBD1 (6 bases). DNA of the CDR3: TGTGCCACCAGCAGAGATCCCCGGTCGGGCAGGGGTTACGAGCAGTACTTC. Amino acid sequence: CATSRDPRSGRGYEQYF. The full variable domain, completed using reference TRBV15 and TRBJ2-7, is DAMVIQNPRYQVTQFGKPVTLSCSQTLNHNVMYWYQQKSSQAPKLLFHYYDKDFNNEADTPDNFQSRRPNTSFCFLDIRSPGLGDTAMYLCATSRDPRSGRGYEQYFGPGTRLTVT.